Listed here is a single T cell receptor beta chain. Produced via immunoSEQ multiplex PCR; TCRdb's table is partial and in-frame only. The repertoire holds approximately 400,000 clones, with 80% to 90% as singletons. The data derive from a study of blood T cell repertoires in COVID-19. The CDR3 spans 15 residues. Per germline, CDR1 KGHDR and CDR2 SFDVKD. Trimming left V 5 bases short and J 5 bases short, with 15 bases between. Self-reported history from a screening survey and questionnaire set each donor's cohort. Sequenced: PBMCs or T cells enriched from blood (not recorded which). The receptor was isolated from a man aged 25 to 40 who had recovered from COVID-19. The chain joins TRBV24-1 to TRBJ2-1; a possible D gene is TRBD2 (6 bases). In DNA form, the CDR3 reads TGTGCCACCAGTGGGGGGGACCGGGTTCACAATGAGCAGTTCTTC. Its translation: CATSGGDRVHNEQFF.